This record concerns one T cell receptor beta chain sequence. What this receptor recognizes is not known. No base quality values were provided; no much bigger clone lies one nucleotide off. From the same resection, non-adjacent lung tissue was collected as far as possible from the malignant lesion, at a distance of at least 3 cm. The library was generated by the immunoSEQ multiplex PCR assay. DNA was isolated using Qiagen DNeasy or QIAamp micro DNA kits, and TCRB was sequenced using the Adaptive Biotechnology human TCRB sequencing kit. An Illumina MiSeq was used to sequence the TCRB libraries. Processing in the source paper ran as follows. The kit provider's software was used to analyze TCRB sequence data, and Fisher's exact test was applied to assess tumor enrichment of clonotype templates. The clones in this table, taken by TCRdb from immuneACCESS, are in-frame only. Not every clone is retained; where verified, under half of the shortfall comes from an unresolved V gene, and the cause of the rest is unknown. V and J calls and clone size come straight from that table; D and trimming were deduced from the DNA. In all, the sample holds about 10,000 clones, and roughly three fifths of those were seen once. The ten biggest clones cover 15% to 19% of the sample.

This sample is part of a study of CD4 T cells in lung cancer (dated 2019 in TCRdb). Describing the broader study: To find responses to candidate mutation-encoded neoepitopes, the study screened blood T cells from NSCLC patients and isolated neoantigen-specific CD4+ T-cell clones and TCRs. A handful of patients undergoing curative-intent resections for stage I-III non-small cell lung cancer provided the tumor and non-adjacent lung tissue. Aged 60 to 69 when blood was donated, the resected patients, most of whom were former smokers, had either lung adenocarcinoma or squamous cell carcinoma. Before blood donation, patients had received treatments including platinum chemotherapy, and some received nivolumab or pembrolizumab. TCRB deep sequencing tracked the frequency of neoantigen-specific clonotypes in tumor resections, non-adjacent lung and cultured T-cell products. What the study reported, not specific to this receptor: Some responses derived from blood might reflect in vitro priming of naive T cells or cross-reactivity instead of memory responses to the cancer.

CDR1 SGHNT and CDR2 YYREEE are derived from the germline V gene (reference sequence). There are 16 amino acids in the CDR3, from cysteine to phenylalanine inclusive. The kept DNA is CDR3 alone, 48 bases in frame from the first base. Trimming at the junction amounts to 3 bases on V and 0 bases on J, and the germline ends lie 13 bases apart. Recombination linked TRBV5-4 to TRBJ2-1, with TRBD2 as a weak D call on 6 bases. This clonotype was sampled from a man in his sixties with non-small cell lung cancer. Source material: normal lung tissue taken away from the tumor. The CDR3 region: CASSSGAGRSYNEQFF. The DNA sequence follows: TGTGCCAGCAGCTCGGGAGCGGGCCGCTCCTACAATGAGCAGTTCTTC. Reference TRBV5-4 and TRBJ2-1 proteins supply the regions before and after the CDR3; the full variable domain is: ETGVTQSPTHLIKTRGQQVTLRCSSQSGHNTVSWYQQALGQGPQFIFQYYREEENGRGNFPPRFSGLQFPNYSSELNVNALELDDSALYLCASSSGAGRSYNEQFFGPGTRLTVL.